A selection of T cell receptor beta chains follows, all from one sample in a study of regulatory T cells in long-lasting Graves disease. MiXCR, run by TCRdb on the multiplex PCR reads, gives a single entry per CDR3 protein. The sample lists about 540,000 distinct CDR3 sequences; roughly 14% were seen once. The same data also contributed to another study, on T cells in Graves' hyperthyroidism and ophthalmopathy.

This specimen consisted of peripheral blood mononuclear cells (PBMCs), obtained at new diagnosis, from a patient treated with antithyroid drugs. The receptors stem from a man aged 25-45 years with Graves disease. Each CDR3 is given with its conserved first and last residue. Each record gives: clone size, CDR3 length, D gene, V gene, J gene, CDR3 protein, CDR3 DNA. D genes are given only for firm matches. Some rows have no size entry. The others give once, few or many, or a class for an expanded clone.

>many|12|TRBD1|TRBV2|TRBJ1-5
CASKGGQAAQHF
TGTGCCAGCAAGGGTGGACAGGCCGCCCAGCATTTT
>many|17|TRBD2|TRBV5-1|TRBJ2-3
CASSVRTRTSGTDTQYF
TGCGCCAGCAGCGTCAGGACCCGGACTAGCGGCACAGATACGCAGTATTTT
>few|15|NA|TRBV30|TRBJ2-7
CAWSVRAPPPYEQYF
TGTGCCTGGAGTGTACGGGCTCCCCCACCCTACGAGCAGTACTTC
>NA|14|NA|TRBV5-1|TRBJ1-2
CASSPTGANYGCTF
TGCGCCAGCAGCCCAACAGGAGCTAACTATGGCTGCACCTTC
>NA|15|TRBD2|TRBV5-1|TRBJ2-1
CASSLATSGSDRQFF
TGCGCCAGCAGCTTGGCGACTAGCGGGAGCGATCGGCAGTTCTTC
>few|16|NA|TRBV27|TRBJ1-5
CASSLKGGLIRQPQHF
TGTGCCAGCAGTTTAAAAGGGGGTTTAATACGCCAGCCCCAGCATTTT
>few|15|NA|TRBV19|TRBJ2-1
CASSIADHSYNEQFF
TGTGCCAGTAGTATAGCTGACCATAGCTACAATGAGCAGTTCTTC
>many|13|NA|TRBV5-1|TRBJ2-1
CASSPYGYNEQFF
TGCGCCAGCAGCCCCTACGGCTACAATGAGCAGTTCTTC
>many|18|NA|TRBV25-1|TRBJ2-1
CASSEGVTSLSSYNEQFF
TGTGCCAGCAGTGAGGGGGTTACGAGCCTGAGCTCCTACAATGAGCAGTTCTTC
>many|14|NA|TRBV7-8|TRBJ2-5
CASRPRRGEETQYF
TGTGCCAGCAGGCCACGGAGGGGGGAAGAGACCCAGTACTTC
>many|13|NA|TRBV9|TRBJ2-3
CASSVNPTDTQYF
TGTGCCAGCAGCGTAAATCCCACAGATACGCAGTATTTT
>NA|15|NA|TRBV5-5|TRBJ2-1
CASSLRAYRDNEQFF
TGTGCCAGCAGCTTGAGAGCGTATCGGGACAATGAGCAGTTCTTC
>NA|16|NA|TRBV12-3/TRBV12-4|TRBJ1-1
CASNTWNTGQNTEAFF
TGTGCCAGCAACACTTGGAACACCGGGCAGAACACTGAAGCTTTCTTT
>many|15|NA|TRBV29-1|TRBJ2-5
CSVGELGAGGQTQYF
TGCAGCGTTGGGGAACTGGGGGCCGGCGGACAGACCCAGTACTTC
>many|13|TRBD1|TRBV5-1|TRBJ2-7
CASGAGGTYEQYF
TGCGCCAGCGGGGCAGGGGGCACCTACGAGCAGTACTTC
>many|16|TRBD2|TRBV20-1|TRBJ2-7
CSAIVGTSGSWYEQYF
TGCAGTGCTATTGTCGGGACTAGCGGGAGTTGGTACGAGCAGTACTTC
>few|14|TRBD2|TRBV19|TRBJ2-7
CASSQTSGGYEQYF
TGTGCCAGTAGTCAGACTAGCGGGGGCTACGAGCAGTACTTC
>many|12|NA|TRBV12-3/TRBV12-4|TRBJ2-7
CASSFRIHEQYF
TGTGCCAGCAGTTTTCGCATCCACGAGCAGTACTTC
>many|14|TRBD2|TRBV7-8|TRBJ2-1
CASRGLANYNEQFF
TGTGCCAGCAGAGGACTAGCCAACTACAATGAGCAGTTCTTC
>many|14|NA|TRBV12-3/TRBV12-4|TRBJ1-5
CASSTPGYNQPQHF
TGTGCCAGCAGCACCCCGGGGTACAATCAGCCCCAGCATTTT
>many|15|TRBD1|TRBV19|TRBJ1-5
CASVDRGQGNQPQHF
TGTGCCAGCGTCGACAGGGGGCAGGGCAATCAGCCCCAGCATTTT
>many|14|TRBD1|TRBV30|TRBJ2-1
CAWGGQGKYNEQFF
TGTGCCTGGGGCGGACAGGGCAAATACAATGAGCAGTTCTTC
>NA|14|TRBD1|TRBV14|TRBJ1-2
CASSQRQGADGYTF
TGTGCCAGCAGCCAACGGCAGGGGGCTGATGGCTACACCTTC
>many|14|TRBD1|TRBV5-1|TRBJ2-5
CASSGTGVKETQYF
TGCGCCAGCAGCGGGACAGGGGTCAAAGAGACCCAGTACTTC